Listed below are T cell receptor beta chains from one sample, sequenced in a study of T-cell memory formation after mild COVID-19. One entry per CDR3 protein results from TCRdb running MiXCR on the 5' RACE reads. Found here are roughly 550,000 distinct CDR3 sequences, about a fifth of them singletons; the top ten hold about 12%. The sample comprised PBMCs or a T cell subset sorted from them (not recorded which). Receptors originate from an adult woman who had mild COVID-19 (a few samples of this study predate the infection). Cell type and time point are not known. CDR3s include the opening cysteine and the closing phenylalanine or tryptophan. Fields, in order: D gene, clone size, V gene, CDR3 length, J gene, CDR3 protein, CDR3 DNA. The D gene is left open where the match is weak. A row's size may be missing; if present it is once, few, many or a size class.

-	-	TRBV20-1	12	TRBJ2-7	CSAEREDYEQYF	TGCAGTGCTGAGAGGGAGGACTACGAGCAGTACTTC
-	-	TRBV20-1	10	TRBJ1-2	CSARVPGYTF	TGCAGTGCTAGAGTCCCTGGCTACACCTTC
TRBD2	-	TRBV20-1	14	TRBJ2-1	CSARRSPGGNEQFF	TGCAGTGCTCGACGGTCCCCCGGGGGGAATGAGCAGTTCTTC
-	-	TRBV2	13	TRBJ1-1	CASSEMGRTEAFF	TGTGCCAGCAGTGAAATGGGGCGCACTGAAGCTTTCTTT
-	-	TRBV29-1	13	TRBJ2-2	CSVQGTNTGELFF	TGCAGCGTTCAGGGTACGAACACCGGGGAGCTGTTTTTT
TRBD1	-	TRBV6-1	14	TRBJ1-5	CASWTGESNQPQHF	TGTGCCAGCTGGACAGGAGAGAGCAATCAGCCCCAGCATTTT
TRBD1	few	TRBV7-8	13	TRBJ2-1	CASGQGANNEQFF	TGTGCCAGCGGACAGGGGGCAAATAATGAGCAGTTCTTC
-	-	TRBV11-2	13	TRBJ2-7	CASSLRHSYEQYF	TGTGCCAGCAGCTTGCGGCACTCCTACGAGCAGTACTTC
-	few	TRBV15	14	TRBJ1-6	CATSAATENSPLHF	TGTGCCACCAGCGCCGCGACAGAAAATTCACCCCTCCACTTT
TRBD2	few	TRBV20-1	17	TRBJ2-1	CSASGLAGAGSYNEQFF	TGCAGTGCTAGCGGGCTAGCGGGAGCGGGCTCCTACAATGAGCAGTTCTTC
TRBD1	few	TRBV4-2	16	TRBJ2-5	CASSQDKQGSRKTQYF	TGTGCCAGCAGCCAAGATAAACAGGGGTCGAGGAAGACCCAGTACTTC
TRBD1	-	TRBV19	15	TRBJ2-7	CATNPYPGQIYEQYF	TGTGCCACAAATCCATATCCGGGACAGATCTACGAGCAGTACTTC
-	few	TRBV7-2	16	TRBJ2-4	CASSFGQGSFFNIQYF	TGTGCCAGCAGCTTTGGTCAGGGGAGTTTTTTCAACATTCAGTACTTC
-	many	TRBV10-3	12	TRBJ2-7	CAIGSSGYEQYF	TGTGCCATCGGAAGTAGCGGCTACGAGCAGTACTTC
TRBD2	-	TRBV7-9	16	TRBJ2-1	CASSPTGTSGMETGFF	TGTGCCAGCAGTCCAACCGGGACTAGCGGGATGGAGACGGGGTTCTTC